This TCR beta chain originates from a study of regulatory dendritic cells for organ transplantation. About the research overall: Regulatory dendritic cells came from monocytes given vitamin D3 and IL-10. Findings and limits, study-wide: Memory CD8+ T cells were the most oligoclonal; naive cells were highly diverse. Mature dendritic cells appeared to drive more memory CD8+ clonal expansion than regulatory ones.

Sorted T cells were CFSE-labeled and cultured 4 to 5 days with allogeneic regulatory or mature dendritic cells at 1:10. Memory T cells were CD45RO+, naive were CD45RA+, sorted by FACS. Using immunoSEQ multiplex PCR, the repertoire was profiled, and TCRdb retains in-frame clones only, with some absent. The data hold under 15,000 clones, with around three fifths observed a single time. J lost 8 bases, V lost 1 base, and 11 bases had no gene match. The length of the CDR3 is 16 residues. CDR1 and CDR2 from the germline V gene are SGHTA and FQGTGA. Comments on this clone: What it recognizes is unknown.

The rearrangement links TRBV7-3 to TRBJ2-1, with 7 bases that match TRBD2. This clonotype was sampled from a human donor in good health. Sequencing input: naive CD8+ T cells from blood cultured with dendritic cells. Subset given: CD45RA+ naive T cells. In nucleotides, the CDR3 is TGTGCCAGCAGCTTAAATCAGGGAGGGCTAATCCATGAGCAGTTCTTC. Its protein is CASSLNQGGLIHEQFF.